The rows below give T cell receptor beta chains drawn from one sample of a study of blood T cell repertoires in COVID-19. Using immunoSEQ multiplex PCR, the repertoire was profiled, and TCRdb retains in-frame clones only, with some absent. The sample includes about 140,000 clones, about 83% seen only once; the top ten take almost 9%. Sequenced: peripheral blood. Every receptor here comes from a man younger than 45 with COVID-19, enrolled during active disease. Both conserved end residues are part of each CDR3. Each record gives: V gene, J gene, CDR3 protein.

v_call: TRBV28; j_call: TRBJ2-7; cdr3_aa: CASRRERPYEQYF
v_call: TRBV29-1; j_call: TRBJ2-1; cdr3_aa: CSGGQGPYNEQFF
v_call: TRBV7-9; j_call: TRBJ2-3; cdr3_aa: CASHPGREGDTQYF
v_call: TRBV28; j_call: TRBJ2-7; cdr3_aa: CASTVTSISYEQYF
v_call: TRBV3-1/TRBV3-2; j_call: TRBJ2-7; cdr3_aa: CASSRLRGEQYF
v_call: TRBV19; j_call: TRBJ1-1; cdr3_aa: CASSPRGGYAAEAFF
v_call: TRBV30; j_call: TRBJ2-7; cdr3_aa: CAWSLERNSYEQYF
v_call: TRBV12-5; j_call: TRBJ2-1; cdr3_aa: CASGTGEGRYEQFF
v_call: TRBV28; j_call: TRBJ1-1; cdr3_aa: CASRNPGGNTEAFF
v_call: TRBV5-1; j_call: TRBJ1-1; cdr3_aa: CASSTGQGGTEAFF
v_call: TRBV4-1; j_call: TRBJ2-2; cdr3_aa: CASSQYFGELFF
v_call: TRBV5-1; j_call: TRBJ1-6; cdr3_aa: CASSVERAANSPLHF
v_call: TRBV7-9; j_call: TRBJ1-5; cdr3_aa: CASSLSSNWPQHF
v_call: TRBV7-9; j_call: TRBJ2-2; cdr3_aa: CASSLGQGNTGELFF
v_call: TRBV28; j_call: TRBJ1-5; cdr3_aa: CASVGGLHSNQPQHF